These 26 T cell receptor beta chains were all obtained from the same sample, sequenced in a study of T cell clonality in common variable immunodeficiency. Study outcomes and limitations: Fewer deletions and N-nucleotide insertions were reportedly seen in common variable immunodeficiency TCR beta sequences.

Measured with immunoSEQ multiplex PCR; TCRdb has only the in-frame clones, and not every one. The sample was found to contain 15,000 to 20,000 clones, and every one recurs. These receptors have no known antigen. Sequenced sample: peripheral blood mononuclear cells. These receptors were collected from a human donor with common variable immunodeficiency.

Comments on this clone: Read data end 3 residues before the CDR3 end; the end is taken from the germline J gene. This chain uses TRBV7-3 with TRBJ2-1; 7 bases match TRBD2. The germline V gene encodes CDR1 SGHTA and CDR2 FQGTGA. V lost 2 bases, J lost 8 bases, and 9 bases stayed unmatched. The CDR3 has 15 amino acids. The chain's CDR3 is CASSLDRTSGYEQFF. CDR3 bases read: TGTGCCAGCAGCTTAGATCGGACTAGTGGGTATGAG.

As concerns this clone: Read sequence stops 3 residues before the CDR3 end, and the germline J gene provides the missing end. The rearrangement uses TRBV5-6 and TRBJ2-1; D is tentatively TRBD1 or TRBD2 (5 bases each). V was shortened by 0 bases and J by 8 bases, with 12 bases between the two germline ends. Germline CDR1 and CDR2: SGHDT and YYEEEE. The length of the CDR3 is 14 residues. CDR3 loop: CASSLGGDFDEQFF. The sequenced part of the CDR3 DNA is TGTGCCAGCAGCTTGGGAGGGGATTTCGATGAG.

Details on this clone: The read finishes 3 residues shy of the CDR3 end, and the germline J gene is used to complete it. The chain is built from TRBV7-3 and TRBJ2-1; a weak D match, TRBD1 (5 bases). CDR3 length: 12 amino acids. Germline CDR1 and CDR2: SGHTA and FQGTGA. V gave up 5 bases and J gave up 8 bases, with 10 bases separating them. The chain's CDR3 is CASSRDSHEQFF. The CDR3 bases that were read are TGTGCCAGCAGCCGCGACAGCCATGAG. The entire variable domain, with the rest obtained from reference TRBV7-3 and TRBJ2-1, is as follows: GAGVSQTPSNKVTEKGKYVELRCDPISGHTALYWYRQSLGQGPEFLIYFQGTGAADDSGLPNDRFFAVRPEGSVSTLKIQRTERGDSAVYLCASSRDSHEQFFGPGTRLTVL.

At least ten counts were recorded for this clone. Partial CDR3 DNA: TGTGCCACCAGTGACGGGACAGGGATTACCTACAATGAG. It specifies CATSDGTGITYNE. The entire CDR3 protein reads CATSDGTGITYNEQFF. V and J are TRBV24-1 and TRBJ2-1; 9 bases agree with TRBD1. The CDR3 end falls 3 residues outside the read, so it is completed with the germline J gene. The V and J ends lost 4 bases and 2 bases, in that order; junction bases with no gene match: 5. CDR3 length: 16 amino acids. Germline CDR1 KGHDR, CDR2 SFDVKD.

This clone was counted at least ten times. The read terminates 3 residues ahead of where the CDR3 ends, so the germline J gene completes it. The chain uses TRBV18 and TRBJ1-3, with 9 bases identical to TRBD1. CDR3 length: 15 amino acids. The ends lost 2 bases at V and 3 bases at J; junction bases unmatched: 2. CDR1 is KGHSH, CDR2 LQKENI, per germline. The CDR3 sequence: CASSPTGQGGNTIYF. Partial CDR3 DNA: TGTGCCAGCTCACCAACGGGACAGGGTGGAAACACC.

This clone has at least ten counts. The read terminates 3 residues before the CDR3 end, so the remaining end is supplied by the germline J gene. The chain links TRBV18 to TRBJ2-2; 9 nucleotides match TRBD1. There are 14 residues in the CDR3. Germline V gene data show CDR1 as KGHSH and CDR2 as LQKENI. The J segment lost 2 bases and the V segment lost 6 bases, leaving 1 base of the junction unmatched. The sequenced CDR3 bases are TGTGCCAGCTCGGACAGGGGAAACACCGGGGAG. Translated, it gives CASSDRGNTGE. The full CDR3 protein reads CASSDRGNTGELFF.

This clone was counted many times. The read ends 3 residues shy of where the CDR3 ends; the end is completed using the germline J gene. V gene TRBV5-1 combines with J gene TRBJ2-2; D possibly corresponds to TRBD2 (5 bases). This CDR3 has 19 amino acids. The ends were cut back, 3 bases at V and 1 base at J, with 22 bases in the middle. Germline V gene sequence: CDR1 SGHRS, CDR2 YFSETQ. CDR3 region: CASSSEPPGSLENTGELFF. CDR3 bases read: TGCGCCAGCAGCTCAGAACCACCGGGGTCCCTGGAGAACACCGGGGAG. Looking up the rest from reference TRBV5-1 and TRBJ2-2 gives the full variable domain: KAGVTQTPRYLIKTRGQQVTLSCSPISGHRSVSWYQQTPGQGLQFLFEYFSETQRNKGNFPGRFSGRQFSNSRSEMNVSTLELGDSALYLCASSSEPPGSLENTGELFFGEGSRLTVL.

Concerning this clone itself: Read coverage stops 3 residues before the CDR3 terminus; the germline J gene supplies the remainder. The V call is TRBV20-1, the J call TRBJ2-7; 8 nucleotides match TRBD2. CDR3 length equals 15 residues. The germline V gene has CDR1 DFQATT and CDR2 SNEGSKA (reference sequence). The junction had 10 bases not matched to a gene; V was cut back by 4 bases and J by 2 bases. The chain's CDR3 is CSAIKPGLVTYEQYF. CDR3 bases read: TGCAGTGCTATTAAACCGGGACTAGTGACCTACGAG.

On this clone: The sequence runs out 3 residues before the end of the CDR3; the remainder is reconstructed from the germline J gene. The chain is built from TRBV6-2 or TRBV6-3 and TRBJ1-3; possibly TRBD1 for D (5 bases). CDR3 length: 13 amino acids. Germline V gives CDR1 MNHEY, CDR2 SVGEGT. V shed 10 bases and J shed 0 bases, with 10 bases lying between them. Here the CDR3 reads CATLDISGNTIYF. CDR3 DNA (partial): TGTGCCACCCTGGACATCTCTGGAAACACC.

This clone occurred many times. The read terminates 3 residues before the CDR3 end, so the remaining end is supplied by the germline J gene. The genes are TRBV5-1 and TRBJ2-5; 12 bases are a match to TRBD2. V lost 4 bases, J lost 6 bases, and 7 bases stayed unmatched. In germline, CDR1 is SGHRS, CDR2 YFSETQ. The CDR3 sequence is 15 residues long. CDR3 bases read: TGCGCCAGCAGCCCCGGGACTAGCGGGTCGAAGACC. Its translation: CASSPGTSGSKT. From start to end, the CDR3 is CASSPGTSGSKTQYF.

This clone was counted many times. The CDR3 end is not reached by the read, which stops 3 residues before it; the germline J gene fills it in. The chain employs TRBV4-2 and TRBJ1-3; TRBD1 is a possible D gene (5 bases). Germline-derived CDR1 and CDR2 are LGHNA and YNFKEQ. The V gene lost 1 base and the J gene lost 4 bases, with 11 bases spanning the gap. This CDR3 comprises 15 residues. CDR3 region: CASSQVPGLGNTIYF. The sequenced CDR3 bases are TGTGCCAGCAGCCAAGTCCCGGGACTAGGAAACACC.

This clone was counted ten times or more. Read sequence stops 3 residues before the CDR3 end, and the germline J gene provides the missing end. This chain connects TRBV6-2 or TRBV6-3 to TRBJ1-2, with 9 bases matching TRBD1. Germline CDR1 MNHEY, CDR2 SVGEGT. The CDR3 contains 15 residues. The V and J ends lost 6 bases and 6 bases, in that order; junction bases with no gene match: 11. This CDR3 reads CASSQRGTGRHGYTF. The part of the CDR3 DNA that was read is TGTGCCAGCAGCCAGAGGGGGACAGGGAGGCATGGC.

This clone has at least ten counts. The CDR3 end is not reached by the read, which stops 3 residues before it; the germline J gene fills it in. The gene calls are TRBV6-2 or TRBV6-3 and TRBJ1-2; D gene uncertain. Deletions cut 2 bases from V and 7 bases from J, with 11 bases between. The CDR3 length is 13 residues. Germline V gives CDR1 MNHEY, CDR2 SVGEGT. The CDR3 reads CASSYDGLFGYTF. CDR3 bases read: TGTGCCAGCAGTTACGACGGACTATTTGGC.

In its sample, this clone was seen many times. The CDR3 end is not reached by the read, which stops 3 residues before it; the germline J gene fills it in. The chain uses TRBV19 and TRBJ2-7; 8 bases line up with TRBD1. Germline assignment: CDR1 LNHDA and CDR2 SQIVND (reference sequence). V gave up 5 bases and J gave up 0 bases; unmatched junction bases: 9. The CDR3 spans 16 residues. The CDR3 bases that were read are TGTGCCAGTAGTCGACTCCCGGGACAGGTCTCCTACGAG. Encoded protein: CASSRLPGQVSYE. From start to end, the CDR3 is CASSRLPGQVSYEQYF.

This clone showed up many times. The read falls 3 residues short of the CDR3 end, and the missing part is taken from the germline J gene. The V gene is TRBV19, the J gene TRBJ1-1; a possible D gene is TRBD1 (5 bases). Germline V CDR1 and CDR2: LNHDA, SQIVND (reference sequence). The CDR3 totals 16 residues. V was clipped by 3 bases and J by 5 bases, with 19 bases between them. CDR3 DNA, as far as it was read: TGTGCCAGTAGTATCGGGGGTGGAAGGAAGGGAACTGAA. This encodes CASSIGGGRKGTE. The whole CDR3 region reads CASSIGGGRKGTEAFF.

Concerning this clone itself: Sequencing ends 3 residues short of the CDR3 end; the germline J gene provides the rest. This chain links TRBV19 with TRBJ2-3; D is unresolved. CDR3 length: 13 amino acids. V lost 7 bases, J lost 1 base, and 9 bases lay in between. Germline values: CDR1 LNHDA, CDR2 SQIVND (reference sequence). CDR3 amino acids: CASKVAGTDTQYF. CDR3 DNA, as far as it was read: TGTGCCAGTAAGGTCGCGGGCACAGATACG.

This clone was seen only a few times. The sequenced fragment ends 3 residues before the CDR3 boundary, so the rest is inferred from the germline J gene. This chain links TRBV5-1 with TRBJ1-1; the D gene is possibly TRBD1 (6 bases). The CDR3 runs 15 residues. Germline V gene data show CDR1 as SGHRS and CDR2 as YFSETQ. Trimming took 4 bases from V and 5 from J, leaving 18 bases between them. The chain's CDR3 is CASSRTQGLGTEAFF. The CDR3 bases that were read are TGCGCCAGCAGCCGCACTCAGGGGTTGGGGACTGAA.

This clone occurred many times. The missing CDR3 end, 3 residues past where the read stops, is filled in from the germline J gene. J is TRBJ1-4 and V is TRBV6-2 or TRBV6-3; TRBD1 matches 8 bases. Germline V gene data show CDR1 as MNHEY and CDR2 as SVGEGT. The CDR3 covers 13 residues. The ends lost 8 bases at V and 5 bases at J; junction bases unmatched: 4. CDR3 bases read: TGTGCCAGCGGGACAGGCGAGAATGAAAAA. As protein: CASGTGENEK. The full CDR3 reads CASGTGENEKLFF.

In the case of this clone: The sequence runs out 3 residues before the end of the CDR3; the remainder is reconstructed from the germline J gene. The J gene is TRBJ2-1, the V gene TRBV13, with D possibly TRBD2 on 6 matching bases. Germline values: CDR1 PRHDT, CDR2 FYEKMQ (reference sequence). There are 13 residues in the CDR3. Trimming removed 3 bases at V and 5 bases at J, with 8 bases between. Partial CDR3 DNA: TGTGCCAGCAGCTTGTGGAGGGACAATGAG. Its translation is CASSLWRDNE. The CDR3 in its entirety is CASSLWRDNEQFF.

The sample holds many counts of this clone. The CDR3: CSASIFVYNEQFF. The DNA read from the CDR3 is TGCAGTGCTAGTATATTTGTCTACAATGAG. The gene calls are TRBV20-1 and TRBJ2-1; D remains ambiguous. Coverage ceases 3 residues before the CDR3 finishes, and the germline J gene fills in the end. Germline V gives CDR1 DFQATT, CDR2 SNEGSKA (reference sequence). V gave up 3 bases and J gave up 3 bases, with 9 bases separating them. CDR3 size: 13 residues.

This clone was found many times. The sequence runs out 3 residues before the end of the CDR3; the remainder is reconstructed from the germline J gene. J is TRBJ1-1 and V is TRBV6-2 or TRBV6-3; 10 positions agree with TRBD1. With 11 bases clipped from V and 1 base from J, the junction kept 4 bases outside the gene matches. The CDR3 has 13 amino acids. Germline values: CDR1 MNHEY, CDR2 SVGEGT. The sequenced part of the CDR3 DNA is TGTGCCGGGGGGACAGGGGAGAACACTGAA. Amino acid sequence: CAGGTGENTE. The whole CDR3 protein reads CAGGTGENTEAFF.

A remark on this clone: The missing CDR3 end, 3 residues past where the read stops, is filled in from the germline J gene. V usage is TRBV18 and J usage is TRBJ1-1; TRBD1 matches 7 bases. The junction had 6 bases not matched to a gene; V was cut back by 6 bases and J by 2 bases. Germline values: CDR1 KGHSH, CDR2 LQKENI. This CDR3 contains 14 residues. The CDR3 protein is CASSRTGINTEAFF. The CDR3 DNA, read in part, is TGTGCCAGCTCGCGGACAGGAATAAACACTGAA.

As concerns this clone: The CDR3 goes on 3 residues after the read ends, and that part is filled in from the germline J gene. The gene calls are TRBV7-2 and TRBJ1-5; D uncertain. The CDR3 length is 14 residues. Between the trimmed V and J ends, which lost 3 bases and 0 bases, there was a span of 6 bases. Germline values: CDR1 SGHTA, CDR2 FQGNSA. The CDR3 reads CASSFGYSNQPQHF. CDR3 DNA, as far as it was read: TGTGCCAGCAGCTTCGGGTATAGCAATCAGCCC.

This clone was observed a handful of times. Incomplete CDR3 DNA: TGTGCCAGCAGCTTGCCGGTCGGCGGGGGGGCCAACAATGAG. It specifies CASSLPVGGGANNE. The CDR3 reads in full as CASSLPVGGGANNEQFF. The genes are TRBV7-6 and TRBJ2-1, with 9 bases matching TRBD2. The read finishes 3 residues shy of the CDR3 end, and the germline J gene is used to complete it. J was trimmed by 5 bases and V by 3 bases; bases with no gene match: 11. The CDR3 is 17 residues long. Germline V gene data show CDR1 as SGHVS and CDR2 as FNYEAQ.

This clone has a handful of counts. With the read ending 3 residues before the CDR3 end, the germline J gene is used to fill in that end. The chain combines TRBV7-2 with TRBJ1-3; D perhaps matches TRBD1 (6 bases). Germline CDR1 and CDR2: SGHTA and FQGNSA. Trimming took off 5 bases at V and 6 bases at J, with 14 bases between the two ends. This CDR3 has 14 residues. The sequenced part of the CDR3 DNA is TGTGCCAGCAGCCTACAGGGCGGACCAAACACC. Translation gives CASSLQGGPNT. The whole CDR3 protein is CASSLQGGPNTIYF. The full variable domain, its missing parts supplied by reference TRBV7-2 and TRBJ1-3, is GAGVSQSPSNKVTEKGKDVELRCDPISGHTALYWYRQSLGQGLEFLIYFQGNSAPDKSGLPSDRFSAERTGGSVSTLTIQRTQQEDSAVYLCASSLQGGPNTIYFGEGSWLTVV.

As concerns this clone: The read gets to within 3 residues of the CDR3 end, and the germline J gene fills in the rest. The chain employs TRBV7-2 and TRBJ2-3; 9 nucleotides match TRBD2. CDR3 length: 13 amino acids. Germline CDR1 SGHTA, CDR2 FQGNSA. The J segment lost 6 bases and the V segment lost 7 bases, leaving 5 bases of the junction unmatched. CDR3 amino acids: CASTRGRADTQYF. The part of the CDR3 DNA that was read is TGTGCCAGCACCCGCGGGAGGGCGGATACG.